This is a list of T cell receptor beta chains from one sample in a study of cytomegalovirus exposure and HLA in healthy donors. The table came from immunoSEQ multiplex PCR; TCRdb's copy has only in-frame clones and leaves some out. There are about 160,000 clones in the sample; 65% to 80% occur only once, and roughly 1.9% lies in the top ten. The sample comprised PBMCs. Receptor source: a female donor in good health and CMV-seronegative. CDR3s include the opening cysteine and the closing phenylalanine or tryptophan. A D gene is named only where the DNA matches it firmly. The size of a clone is reported for some rows only, either as once, few or many, or as a class for expanded clones.

v_gene: TRBV5-1
abundance: once
d_gene: NA
j_gene: TRBJ1-1
CDR3aa: CASSLPGAGGTEAFF
CDR3nt: TGCGCCAGCAGCCTACCAGGCGCAGGAGGGACTGAAGCTTTCTTT

v_gene: TRBV7-9
abundance: NA
d_gene: NA
j_gene: TRBJ1-3
CDR3aa: CASSSQGAGNTIYF
CDR3nt: TGTGCCAGCAGCTCACAGGGAGCTGGAAACACCATATATTTT

v_gene: TRBV6-5
abundance: NA
d_gene: TRBD1
j_gene: TRBJ1-1
CDR3aa: CASSSLDRATEAFF
CDR3nt: TGTGCCAGCAGTTCCTTGGACAGGGCGACTGAAGCTTTCTTT

v_gene: TRBV6-5
abundance: NA
d_gene: TRBD1
j_gene: TRBJ1-2
CDR3aa: CASSPGTGPNYGYTF
CDR3nt: TGTGCCAGCAGCCCAGGGACAGGGCCTAACTATGGCTACACCTTC

v_gene: TRBV9
abundance: few
d_gene: NA
j_gene: TRBJ1-3
CDR3aa: CASSPRRDSGNTIYF
CDR3nt: TGTGCCAGCAGCCCCAGACGGGACTCTGGAAACACCATATATTTT

v_gene: TRBV30
abundance: NA
d_gene: NA
j_gene: TRBJ1-1
CDR3aa: CAWSVVGLISPKAFF
CDR3nt: TGTGCCTGGAGTGTAGTCGGGTTAATCTCTCCAAAAGCTTTCTTT

v_gene: TRBV5-6
abundance: NA
d_gene: TRBD1
j_gene: TRBJ2-5
CDR3aa: CASSSTGRETQYF
CDR3nt: TGTGCCAGCAGCTCGACAGGGCGGGAGACCCAGTACTTC

v_gene: TRBV11-3
abundance: few
d_gene: TRBD2
j_gene: TRBJ2-1
CDR3aa: CASSRGEAGVGNEQFF
CDR3nt: TGTGCCAGCAGCCGCGGGGAAGCGGGGGTCGGCAATGAGCAGTTCTTC

v_gene: TRBV4-2
abundance: NA
d_gene: NA
j_gene: TRBJ1-1
CDR3aa: CASTYRDLNTEAFF
CDR3nt: TGTGCCAGCACCTACCGGGACTTGAACACTGAAGCTTTCTTT

v_gene: TRBV30
abundance: once
d_gene: NA
j_gene: TRBJ1-3
CDR3aa: CAWSSTSSGNTIYF
CDR3nt: TGTGCCTGGAGTTCTACGAGCTCTGGAAACACCATATATTTT

v_gene: TRBV7-9
abundance: few
d_gene: TRBD1
j_gene: TRBJ2-7
CDR3aa: CASSPGTGQREQYF
CDR3nt: TGTGCCAGCAGTCCCGGGACAGGGCAACGCGAGCAGTACTTC

v_gene: TRBV2
abundance: NA
d_gene: TRBD1
j_gene: TRBJ1-4
CDR3aa: CASSGATTGTGNEKLFF
CDR3nt: TGTGCCAGCAGTGGGGCAACTACCGGGACAGGAAATGAAAAACTGTTTTTT

v_gene: TRBV30
abundance: NA
d_gene: NA
j_gene: TRBJ1-1
CDR3aa: CAWAWDWNTEAFF
CDR3nt: TGTGCCTGGGCCTGGGACTGGAACACTGAAGCTTTCTTT

v_gene: TRBV9
abundance: few
d_gene: TRBD1
j_gene: TRBJ1-6
CDR3aa: CASSIQGQGNSPLHF
CDR3nt: TGTGCCAGCAGCATACAGGGACAGGGAAATTCACCCCTCCACTTT

v_gene: TRBV7-9
abundance: once
d_gene: TRBD1
j_gene: TRBJ1-4
CDR3aa: CASSLAGQGGEKLFF
CDR3nt: TGTGCCAGCAGCTTAGCGGGACAGGGAGGAGAAAAACTGTTTTTT

v_gene: TRBV10-1
abundance: NA
d_gene: TRBD1
j_gene: TRBJ1-2
CDR3aa: CASSGTGRNYGYTF
CDR3nt: TGCGCCAGCAGCGGGACAGGGAGAAACTATGGCTACACCTTC

v_gene: TRBV29-1
abundance: NA
d_gene: NA
j_gene: TRBJ1-1
CDR3aa: CSVGGRGGNTEAFF
CDR3nt: TGCAGCGTTGGGGGGCGCGGAGGGAACACTGAAGCTTTCTTT

v_gene: TRBV7-3
abundance: NA
d_gene: TRBD2
j_gene: TRBJ2-1
CDR3aa: CASSLGPGLGHNEQFF
CDR3nt: TGTGCCAGCAGCTTAGGCCCGGGACTAGGGCACAATGAGCAGTTCTTC

v_gene: TRBV7-2
abundance: NA
d_gene: TRBD1
j_gene: TRBJ1-1
CDR3aa: CASSKRTGRWGNTEAFF
CDR3nt: TGTGCCAGCAGCAAACGGACAGGCCGGTGGGGGAACACTGAAGCTTTCTTT

v_gene: TRBV19
abundance: NA
d_gene: NA
j_gene: TRBJ1-2
CDR3aa: CASSIVTGTGGYTF
CDR3nt: TGTGCCAGTAGTATAGTGACGGGAACGGGAGGCTACACCTTC

v_gene: TRBV2
abundance: NA
d_gene: NA
j_gene: TRBJ1-1
CDR3aa: CASSERTGNTEAFF
CDR3nt: TGTGCCAGCAGTGAAAGAACAGGGAACACTGAAGCTTTCTTT

v_gene: TRBV5-1
abundance: NA
d_gene: NA
j_gene: TRBJ1-5
CDR3aa: CASSWGPYSNQPQHF
CDR3nt: TGCGCCAGCAGCTGGGGGCCTTATAGCAATCAGCCCCAGCATTTT

v_gene: TRBV5-1
abundance: NA
d_gene: TRBD2
j_gene: TRBJ2-3
CDR3aa: CASRDSRGVTQYF
CDR3nt: TGCGCCAGCAGGGACTCCCGGGGGGTTACGCAGTATTTT

v_gene: TRBV13
abundance: NA
d_gene: TRBD1
j_gene: TRBJ1-6
CDR3aa: CASSPGQANSPLHF
CDR3nt: TGTGCCAGCAGCCCTGGACAGGCCAATTCACCCCTCCACTTT

v_gene: TRBV6-1
abundance: NA
d_gene: TRBD1
j_gene: TRBJ1-2
CDR3aa: CASSDRGSYGYTF
CDR3nt: TGTGCCAGCAGCGACAGGGGTAGCTATGGCTACACCTTC

v_gene: TRBV7-2
abundance: NA
d_gene: TRBD1
j_gene: TRBJ1-2
CDR3aa: CASSWGTGGYRYTF
CDR3nt: TGTGCCAGCAGCTGGGGGACAGGGGGCTATCGCTACACCTTC

v_gene: TRBV18
abundance: NA
d_gene: NA
j_gene: TRBJ1-1
CDR3aa: CASSPRDTVEAFF
CDR3nt: TGTGCCAGCTCACCCCGAGACACCGTTGAAGCTTTCTTT

v_gene: TRBV5-4
abundance: NA
d_gene: NA
j_gene: TRBJ2-5
CDR3aa: CASSGLDTPETQYF
CDR3nt: TGTGCCAGCAGCGGATTGGACACCCCAGAGACCCAGTACTTC

v_gene: TRBV5-4
abundance: few
d_gene: NA
j_gene: TRBJ2-7
CDR3aa: CASGADNSYEQYF
CDR3nt: TGTGCCAGCGGAGCGGATAACTCCTACGAGCAGTACTTC

v_gene: TRBV7-2
abundance: NA
d_gene: TRBD2
j_gene: TRBJ2-1
CDR3aa: CASSLTSGGANDEQFF
CDR3nt: TGTGCCAGCAGCTTAACTAGCGGGGGGGCCAACGATGAGCAGTTCTTC

v_gene: TRBV30
abundance: NA
d_gene: NA
j_gene: TRBJ2-3
CDR3aa: CAWSAQRGSTDTQYF
CDR3nt: TGTGCCTGGAGTGCCCAACGGGGGAGCACAGATACGCAGTATTTT

v_gene: TRBV29-1
abundance: NA
d_gene: NA
j_gene: TRBJ2-6
CDR3aa: CSAQGQSSGANVLTF
CDR3nt: TGCAGCGCCCAAGGACAGAGCTCTGGGGCCAACGTCCTGACTTTC

v_gene: TRBV6-5
abundance: NA
d_gene: NA
j_gene: TRBJ1-1
CDR3aa: CASSSGGAVTEAFF
CDR3nt: TGTGCCAGCAGTTCGGGGGGGGCGGTAACTGAAGCTTTCTTT

v_gene: TRBV5-1
abundance: NA
d_gene: TRBD1
j_gene: TRBJ2-6
CDR3aa: CASSAGQANSGANVLTF
CDR3nt: TGCGCCAGCAGCGCGGGACAGGCGAACTCTGGGGCCAACGTCCTGACTTTC

v_gene: TRBV5-1
abundance: NA
d_gene: TRBD1
j_gene: TRBJ2-2
CDR3aa: CASSLGDRASAGELFF
CDR3nt: TGCGCCAGCAGCTTGGGGGACAGGGCTTCGGCCGGGGAGCTGTTTTTT

v_gene: TRBV5-1
abundance: NA
d_gene: TRBD2
j_gene: TRBJ2-1
CDR3aa: CASSLEFSGGAGEQFF
CDR3nt: TGCGCCAGCAGCTTGGAGTTTAGCGGGGGGGCAGGTGAGCAGTTCTTC

v_gene: TRBV19
abundance: NA
d_gene: NA
j_gene: TRBJ1-1
CDR3aa: CASSMISGGTEAFF
CDR3nt: TGTGCCAGTAGTATGATTTCGGGGGGGACTGAAGCTTTCTTT

v_gene: TRBV6-5
abundance: few
d_gene: TRBD1
j_gene: TRBJ1-2
CDR3aa: CASSSTMDRFYGYTF
CDR3nt: TGTGCCAGCAGTTCTACCATGGACAGGTTCTATGGCTACACCTTC

v_gene: TRBV10-3
abundance: few
d_gene: TRBD2
j_gene: TRBJ2-4
CDR3aa: CAISEGGEGIQYF
CDR3nt: TGTGCCATCAGTGAGGGGGGGGAGGGCATTCAGTACTTC

v_gene: TRBV7-8
abundance: few
d_gene: NA
j_gene: TRBJ1-1
CDR3aa: CASSPRAKGDTEAFF
CDR3nt: TGTGCCAGCAGCCCCCGGGCCAAAGGGGACACTGAAGCTTTCTTT

v_gene: TRBV9
abundance: NA
d_gene: NA
j_gene: TRBJ2-3
CDR3aa: CASSGSGSVTDTQYF
CDR3nt: TGTGCCAGCAGCGGGTCAGGGTCAGTAACAGATACGCAGTATTTT

v_gene: TRBV30
abundance: NA
d_gene: TRBD1
j_gene: TRBJ2-7
CDR3aa: CAWAWTGGAEQYF
CDR3nt: TGTGCCTGGGCCTGGACAGGGGGCGCCGAGCAGTACTTC